This is a list of T cell receptor beta chains from one sample in a study of T cell responses to AZD1222 COVID-19 vaccine. Using immunoSEQ multiplex PCR, the repertoire was profiled, and TCRdb retains in-frame clones only, with some absent. Counted here are 75,000 to 100,000 clones, approximately 86% occurring once; the ten biggest clones make up roughly 6%. The sequencing used peripheral blood, collected on day 0 of AZD1222 vaccination. The source is an adult in good health. Both conserved end residues are part of each CDR3. Each record gives: clone size, D gene, V gene, J gene, CDR3 protein, CDR3 DNA. The D gene is left open where the match is weak. The size entry is marked missing in some rows and otherwise reads once, few, many or a size class.

size: once
D: TRBD2
V: TRBV3-1/TRBV3-2
J: TRBJ2-1
CDR3: CASSHRGSWYNEQFF
DNA: TGTGCCAGCAGCCATCGCGGGAGTTGGTACAATGAGCAGTTCTTC

size: .
D: TRBD1
V: TRBV27
J: TRBJ2-5
CDR3: CASSLSTGVGVRKETQYF
DNA: TGTGCCAGCAGTTTATCGACAGGGGTGGGTGTGAGAAAAGAGACCCAGTACTTC

size: .
D: TRBD2
V: TRBV13
J: TRBJ2-5
CDR3: CASSPLAGGLFKRNGETQYF
DNA: TGTGCCAGCAGCCCCCTAGCGGGAGGACTCTTTAAACGTAACGGGGAGACCCAGTACTTC

size: .
D: TRBD2
V: TRBV9
J: TRBJ2-1
CDR3: CASSVSGKEGNEQFF
DNA: TGTGCCAGCAGCGTCAGCGGGAAGGAGGGCAATGAGCAGTTCTTC

size: .
D: TRBD2
V: TRBV19
J: TRBJ2-3
CDR3: CASTPRLAGGDTQYF
DNA: TGTGCCAGTACTCCAAGACTAGCGGGAGGTGATACGCAGTATTTT

size: .
D: .
V: TRBV27
J: TRBJ2-3
CDR3: CASSYRDTQYF
DNA: TGTGCCAGCAGTTACCGAGATACGCAGTATTTT

size: .
D: .
V: TRBV6-1
J: TRBJ1-6
CDR3: CASSDGRVSPLHF
DNA: TGTGCCAGCAGTGATGGCAGGGTGTCACCCCTCCACTTT

size: .
D: TRBD1
V: TRBV28
J: TRBJ1-5
CDR3: CASSTRGPSNQPQHF
DNA: TGTGCCAGCAGTACCAGGGGGCCCAGCAATCAGCCCCAGCATTTT

size: .
D: TRBD1
V: TRBV4-1
J: TRBJ2-2
CDR3: CASSQETGVAGELFF
DNA: TGCGCCAGCAGCCAGGAAACAGGGGTGGCCGGGGAGCTGTTTTTT

size: .
D: TRBD2
V: TRBV11-2
J: TRBJ2-1
CDR3: CASSAIAGGGGNEQFF
DNA: TGTGCCAGCAGCGCCATAGCGGGAGGTGGAGGCAATGAGCAGTTCTTC

size: once
D: .
V: TRBV7-2
J: TRBJ1-6
CDR3: CASTVLSSPLHF
DNA: TGTGCCAGCACCGTCTTGAGTTCACCCCTCCACTTT

size: .
D: .
V: TRBV7-8
J: TRBJ2-3
CDR3: CASSFQGFTDTQYF
DNA: TGTGCCAGCAGCTTTCAAGGGTTCACAGATACGCAGTATTTT

size: .
D: TRBD1
V: TRBV6-6
J: TRBJ2-5
CDR3: CASRRQGAERARETQYF
DNA: TGTGCCAGCAGGCGACAGGGGGCCGAGCGAGCCAGGGAGACCCAGTACTTC

size: once
D: .
V: TRBV7-9
J: TRBJ2-2
CDR3: CASSLQGTFGELFF
DNA: TGTGCCAGCAGCTTACAGGGCACCTTCGGGGAGCTGTTTTTT

size: .
D: TRBD1
V: TRBV5-1
J: TRBJ2-3
CDR3: CASSLRTGPDTQYF
DNA: TGCGCCAGCAGCCTGAGGACAGGACCAGATACGCAGTATTTT

size: once
D: TRBD2
V: TRBV7-2
J: TRBJ2-1
CDR3: CASSQSGGKAGNEQFF
DNA: TGTGCCAGCAGCCAATCGGGAGGGAAAGCGGGCAATGAGCAGTTCTTC

size: .
D: TRBD2
V: TRBV19
J: TRBJ2-1
CDR3: CASSRGLADSYNEQFF
DNA: TGTGCCAGTAGTAGGGGACTAGCGGATTCCTACAATGAGCAGTTCTTC

size: .
D: TRBD2
V: TRBV13
J: TRBJ2-1
CDR3: CASSFGTSGSYNEQFF
DNA: TGTGCCAGCAGCTTCGGGACTAGCGGGTCCTACAATGAGCAGTTCTTC

size: .
D: TRBD2
V: TRBV11-1
J: TRBJ2-1
CDR3: CASSLEGSGGYNEQFF
DNA: TGTGCCAGCAGCTTAGAAGGTAGCGGGGGTTACAATGAGCAGTTCTTC

size: .
D: TRBD2
V: TRBV6-6
J: TRBJ2-7
CDR3: CASSTRAGEGNEQYF
DNA: TGTGCCAGCAGTACCCGAGCGGGAGAGGGTAACGAGCAGTACTTC

size: .
D: TRBD1
V: TRBV5-1
J: TRBJ2-2
CDR3: CASKTGINVGELFF
DNA: TGCGCCAGCAAGACAGGGATCAACGTCGGGGAGCTGTTTTTT

size: .
D: TRBD2
V: TRBV19
J: TRBJ2-5
CDR3: CASSIQGLAGVGETQYF
DNA: TGTGCCAGTAGTATTCAGGGACTAGCGGGAGTCGGGGAGACCCAGTACTTC

size: .
D: TRBD2
V: TRBV10-2
J: TRBJ2-7
CDR3: CATRRGVNYEQYF
DNA: TGCGCCACCAGGCGGGGGGTAAACTACGAGCAGTACTTC

size: .
D: .
V: TRBV7-9
J: TRBJ1-1
CDR3: CASSLALAEAFF
DNA: TGTGCCAGCAGCTTAGCGCTAGCTGAAGCTTTCTTT